A selection of T cell receptor beta chains follows, all from one sample in a study of T cell responses to AZD1222 COVID-19 vaccine. The protocol was immunoSEQ multiplex PCR, while the TCRdb copy is restricted to in-frame clones and leaves out a portion. The sample lists about 130,000 clones, 93% seen once, with about 1% in the top ten. The sample here was peripheral blood, taken on day 0 of AZD1222 vaccination. These receptors were collected from an adult in good health. Each CDR3 is given with its conserved first and last residue. The order of the fields is CDR3 DNA, CDR3 protein, D gene, J gene, clone size, V gene. The D gene is left open where the match is weak. Clone size is shown for a subset of rows, as once, few, many or a class of expanded clone.

TGTGCCAGCAGCGCCGGGGCGGCCCAGGGGGGCTACACCTTC,CASSAGAAQGGYTF,.,TRBJ1-2,.,TRBV9
TGTGCCAGTAGTCCCCCCCGGCAGTTCGCGAACACCGGGGAGCTGTTTTTT,CASSPPRQFANTGELFF,.,TRBJ2-2,.,TRBV19
TGTGCCAGCTCACCAGGTGGGGGGGGCAATGAGCAGTTCTTC,CASSPGGGGNEQFF,TRBD2,TRBJ2-1,.,TRBV18
TGTGCCAGCGCGACAGGGGAGCTTTCTGGGGCCAACGTCCTGACTTTC,CASATGELSGANVLTF,TRBD1,TRBJ2-6,.,TRBV10-3
TGTGCCAGCTCACCGGGACAGGGGTCCGTCTCTGGAAACACCATATATTTT,CASSPGQGSVSGNTIYF,TRBD1,TRBJ1-3,.,TRBV18
TGTGCCAGCAGCGTAGAATCAGGGGCAACTAATGAAAAACTGTTTTTT,CASSVESGATNEKLFF,.,TRBJ1-4,.,TRBV9
TGTGCCAGCAGCTTATCCCCGACAGGGAACACTGAAGCTTTCTTT,CASSLSPTGNTEAFF,.,TRBJ1-1,.,TRBV11-1
TGTGCCAGCAGCTTTCATGCGGGGGTAGAGACCCAGTACTTC,CASSFHAGVETQYF,TRBD2,TRBJ2-5,few,TRBV7-7
TGTGCCAGCAGCCATCGGACAGGGGGCTACTACGAGCAGTACTTC,CASSHRTGGYYEQYF,TRBD1,TRBJ2-7,.,TRBV7-2
TGTGCCAGCAGCCCCGGGACGGCTCCTCCTCTCCATGGCTACACCTTC,CASSPGTAPPLHGYTF,.,TRBJ1-2,once,TRBV7-9
TGTGCCAGCAGTGAACCCCCCGGCAGGGGAGCATATGGCTACACCTTC,CASSEPPGRGAYGYTF,.,TRBJ1-2,.,TRBV6-1
TGTGCCAGCAGCGCCTATTCCGGACAGGGGACTACAGGCTACACCTTC,CASSAYSGQGTTGYTF,TRBD1,TRBJ1-2,once,TRBV9
TGCGCCAGCAGCCGGACAGGGAATTACGAAAAACTGTTTTTT,CASSRTGNYEKLFF,TRBD1,TRBJ1-4,.,TRBV4-1
TGTGCCAGCAGCGTCATGGGCCTCTCTGGGGCCAACGTCCTGACTTTC,CASSVMGLSGANVLTF,.,TRBJ2-6,.,TRBV9
TGTGCCATCAGTGAGGTCGGGACTAAAGCAAGTGGGGAGCTGTTTTTT,CAISEVGTKASGELFF,TRBD2,TRBJ2-2,once,TRBV10-3
TGCAGTGCTTCCTCTAGGCCCCTCCACTTT,CSASSRPLHF,.,TRBJ1-6,.,TRBV20-1